The clone carrying this T cell receptor (beta chain) was observed many times. Antigen: not known. Regarding time point: patch test 2, 6 weeks after DPC sensitization. Indicated treatment: therapeutic diphenylcyclopropenone sensitization with weekly scalp DPC. The CDR3 extends over 12 amino acids. Germline CDR1 and CDR2: SEHNR and FQNEAQ (reference sequence). V was shortened by 3 bases and J by 12 bases, with 11 bases between the two germline ends. TCRdb independently ran MiXCR on the RACE reads; one entry per CDR3 protein. The table includes approximately 97,000 distinct CDR3 sequences, approximately 10% detected once. The data are from a study of human T cells and chemical hapten exposure. Study-wide background: Diphenylcyclopropenone doses were given weekly to the scalps of patients across the roughly 25-week study.

Overall study findings and caveats: Relative to control repertoires, expanded TCRs gave rise to significantly more large CDR3 similarity clusters.

This clonotype was sampled from a woman aged 40 to 50 with alopecia areata. Some clones in this sample may be carry-over from other donors' samples. Sequences were derived from whole blood, sampled in connection with sensitization to the hapten diphenylcyclopropenone (DPC). The chain has TRBV7-9 and TRBJ1-4; TRBD1 is a possible D gene (5 bases). The CDR3 loop is CASSFGGIELFF. The CDR3 DNA follows: TGTGCCAGCAGCTTTGGGGGAATCGAACTGTTTTTT.